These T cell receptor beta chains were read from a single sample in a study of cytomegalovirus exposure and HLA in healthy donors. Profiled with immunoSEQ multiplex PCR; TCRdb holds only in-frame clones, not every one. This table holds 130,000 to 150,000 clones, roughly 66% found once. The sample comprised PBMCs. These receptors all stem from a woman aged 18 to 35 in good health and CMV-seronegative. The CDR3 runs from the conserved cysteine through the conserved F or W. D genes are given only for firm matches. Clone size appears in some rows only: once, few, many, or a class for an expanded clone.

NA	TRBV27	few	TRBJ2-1	CASSFVKRGIGNEQFF	TGTGCCAGCAGTTTCGTAAAACGGGGAATTGGCAATGAGCAGTTCTTC
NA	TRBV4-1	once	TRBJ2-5	CASSQERQQTQYF	TGCGCCAGCAGCCAAGAGCGGCAGCAGACCCAGTACTTC
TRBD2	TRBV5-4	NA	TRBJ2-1	CASTRGTSLWNEQFF	TGTGCCAGCACTCGGGGGACTAGCCTCTGGAATGAGCAGTTCTTC
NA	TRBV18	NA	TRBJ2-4	CASSRDQDSQYF	TGTGCCAGCTCACGGGACCAGGACAGTCAGTACTTC
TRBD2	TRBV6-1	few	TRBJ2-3	CASSGLAGGPDTQYF	TGTGCCAGCAGCGGACTAGCGGGGGGGCCAGATACGCAGTATTTT
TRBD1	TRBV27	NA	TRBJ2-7	CASSTGQGQENEYEQYF	TGTGCCAGCAGTACGGGACAGGGGCAGGAAAACGAATACGAGCAGTACTTC
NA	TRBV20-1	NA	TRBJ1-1	CSQLNTEAFF	TGCAGCCAGTTGAACACTGAAGCTTTCTTT
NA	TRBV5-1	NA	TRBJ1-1	CASSSQKMNTEAFF	TGCGCCAGCAGCTCACAGAAGATGAACACTGAAGCTTTCTTT
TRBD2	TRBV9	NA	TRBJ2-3	CASSVGEGPRDTQYF	TGTGCCAGCAGCGTAGGGGAGGGGCCGAGGGATACGCAGTATTTT
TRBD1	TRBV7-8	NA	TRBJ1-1	CASSSLTGTAMNTEAFF	TGTGCCAGCAGCTCCCTCACCGGGACAGCAATGAACACTGAAGCTTTCTTT
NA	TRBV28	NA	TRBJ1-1	CASNRVSEAFF	TGTGCCAGCAACAGGGTATCTGAAGCTTTCTTT
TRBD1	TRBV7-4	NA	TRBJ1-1	CASSLLPTGDEGTEAFF	TGTGCCAGCAGCTTACTTCCGACAGGGGACGAAGGGACTGAAGCTTTCTTT
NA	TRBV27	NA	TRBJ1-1	CASSLASGNTEAFF	TGTGCCAGCAGTTTAGCCTCAGGGAACACTGAAGCTTTCTTT
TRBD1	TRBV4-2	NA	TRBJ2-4	CASSQDGDSLGDSQYF	TGTGCCAGCAGCCAAGACGGGGACAGCCTAGGGGACAGTCAGTACTTC
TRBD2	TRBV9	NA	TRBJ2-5	CASSLRTSAETQYF	TGTGCCAGCAGCCTGAGGACTAGCGCTGAGACCCAGTACTTC
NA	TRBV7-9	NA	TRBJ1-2	CASSLGSGDANYGYTF	TGTGCCAGCAGCTTAGGCTCAGGGGATGCAAACTATGGCTACACCTTC
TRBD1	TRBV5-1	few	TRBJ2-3	CASSEDRGTDTQYF	TGCGCCAGCAGCGAGGACAGGGGAACAGATACGCAGTATTTT
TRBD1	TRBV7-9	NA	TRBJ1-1	CASSLSGAGGWGEAFF	TGTGCCAGCAGCTTATCTGGGGCAGGGGGCTGGGGTGAAGCTTTCTTT
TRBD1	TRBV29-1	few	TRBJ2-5	CSAFRFDRGQLETQYF	TGCAGCGCATTTAGATTTGACAGGGGGCAGTTGGAGACCCAGTACTTC
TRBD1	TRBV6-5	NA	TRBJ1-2	CASYLGGAGYGYTF	TGTGCCAGCTATTTAGGGGGCGCCGGTTATGGCTACACCTTC
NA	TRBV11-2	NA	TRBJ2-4	CASSFSGEDIQYF	TGTGCCAGCAGCTTCTCCGGGGAGGACATTCAGTACTTC
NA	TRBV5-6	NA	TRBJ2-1	CASSLEPSSYNEQFF	TGTGCCAGCAGCTTGGAGCCGAGCTCCTACAATGAGCAGTTCTTC
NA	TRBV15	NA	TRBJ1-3	CATSISGNTIYF	TGTGCCACCTCGATTAGTGGAAACACCATATATTTT
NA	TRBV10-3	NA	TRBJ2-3	CATLGSGTDTQYF	TGTGCCACCCTTGGTTCGGGCACAGATACGCAGTATTTT
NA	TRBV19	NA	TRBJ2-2	CASSIQVINTGELFF	TGTGCCAGTAGTATCCAGGTGATAAACACCGGGGAGCTGTTTTTT
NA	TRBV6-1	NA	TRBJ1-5	CASSEAVTGFSQPQHF	TGTGCCAGCAGTGAAGCTGTAACGGGGTTTAGTCAGCCCCAGCATTTT
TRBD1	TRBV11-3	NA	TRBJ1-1	CASSLYRGNTEAFF	TGTGCCAGCAGCTTATACAGGGGTAACACTGAAGCTTTCTTT
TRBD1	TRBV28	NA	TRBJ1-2	CASSSTGDNNYGYTF	TGTGCCAGCAGTTCGACAGGGGACAATAACTATGGCTACACCTTC
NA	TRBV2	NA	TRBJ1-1	CASRRRVNTEAFF	TGTGCCAGCAGGCGACGGGTGAACACTGAAGCTTTCTTT
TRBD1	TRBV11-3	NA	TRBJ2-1	CASSSKDRGLGSNEQFF	TGTGCCAGCAGCTCAAAGGACAGGGGTTTGGGATCCAATGAGCAGTTCTTC
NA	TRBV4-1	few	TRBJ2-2	CASSHVLTGELFF	TGCGCCAGCAGCCATGTATTAACCGGGGAGCTGTTTTTT
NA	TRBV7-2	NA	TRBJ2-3	CASSFITGLPLDTQYF	TGTGCCAGCAGCTTTATTACGGGACTTCCTCTGGATACGCAGTATTTT
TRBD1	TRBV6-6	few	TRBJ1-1	CASSDRENTEAFF	TGTGCCAGCAGCGACAGGGAGAACACTGAAGCTTTCTTT
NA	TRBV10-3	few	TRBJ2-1	CAISAGQSSYNEQFF	TGTGCCATCAGTGCTGGACAGAGCTCCTACAATGAGCAGTTCTTC
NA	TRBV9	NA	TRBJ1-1	CASSVAAQGGDTEAFF	TGTGCCAGCAGCGTAGCTGCCCAGGGCGGTGATACTGAAGCTTTCTTT
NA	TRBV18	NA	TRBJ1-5	CASSFTGEQPQHF	TGTGCCAGCTCATTTACGGGGGAACAGCCCCAGCATTTT
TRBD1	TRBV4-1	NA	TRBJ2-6	CASSHDRAGSGANVLTF	TGCGCCAGCAGTCACGACAGGGCGGGTTCTGGGGCCAACGTCCTGACTTTC
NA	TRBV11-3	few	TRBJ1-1	CASSRARGTEAFF	TGTGCCAGCAGCCGGGCGCGGGGCACTGAAGCTTTCTTT
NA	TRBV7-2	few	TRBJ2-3	CASSLGGASGGSDTQYF	TGTGCCAGCAGCTTAGGGGGGGCGTCGGGAGGTTCAGATACGCAGTATTTT
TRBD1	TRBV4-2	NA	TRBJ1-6	CASSRATGWNSPLHF	TGTGCCAGCAGCCGAGCGACAGGGTGGAATTCACCCCTCCACTTT
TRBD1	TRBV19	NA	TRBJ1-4	CASRKTGWSEKLFF	TGTGCCAGTCGTAAGACAGGGTGGAGTGAAAAACTGTTTTTT